Listed here are 3 T cell receptor beta chains from one sample, sequenced in a study of CD8+ T cells in alopecia areata. As the sequencing template, cDNA was produced by extracting RNA and reverse transcribing it. Profiling relied on immunoSEQ multiplex PCR, and the TCRdb table lists in-frame clones only, not all of them. The sample consists of 100,000 to 150,000 clones, almost 50% of them appearing once. Sequencing used CD8+ T cells sorted from blood, obtained at week 0. Source of these receptors: a human donor with alopecia areata.

V gene TRBV29-1 combines with J gene TRBJ2-7, with D uncertain. Germline assignment: CDR1 SQVTM and CDR2 ANQGSEA. The CDR3 sequence is 12 residues long. Trimming took 2 bases from V and 2 from J, leaving 7 bases between them. For the CDR3, the DNA is TGCAGCGTTGAACAGCGACCCTACGAGCAGTACTTC. Amino acid sequence: CSVEQRPYEQYF.

The chain combines TRBV29-1 with TRBJ2-1, with D tentatively TRBD2 (5 bases). From germline, CDR1 is SQVTM and CDR2 ANQGSEA. This CDR3 is built from 15 residues. Between the trimmed V and J ends, which lost 1 base and 3 bases, there was a span of 13 bases. CDR3 nucleotides: TGCAGCGTTGAAGTGTGGAGCGGCTACTACAATGAGCAGTTCTTC. It yields the protein CSVEVWSGYYNEQFF.

This clone was counted only a few times. This chain uses TRBV29-1 with TRBJ2-3; 10 bases align to TRBD1. This CDR3 is built from 17 residues. Germline V gene data show CDR1 as SQVTM and CDR2 as ANQGSEA. Trimming removed 6 bases from V and 0 bases from J; junction bases left unmatched: 12. The CDR3 nucleotides read TGCAGCGTGGTACCGACAGGGGGCAAAACTAGCACAGATACGCAGTATTTT. It yields the protein CSVVPTGGKTSTDTQYF.